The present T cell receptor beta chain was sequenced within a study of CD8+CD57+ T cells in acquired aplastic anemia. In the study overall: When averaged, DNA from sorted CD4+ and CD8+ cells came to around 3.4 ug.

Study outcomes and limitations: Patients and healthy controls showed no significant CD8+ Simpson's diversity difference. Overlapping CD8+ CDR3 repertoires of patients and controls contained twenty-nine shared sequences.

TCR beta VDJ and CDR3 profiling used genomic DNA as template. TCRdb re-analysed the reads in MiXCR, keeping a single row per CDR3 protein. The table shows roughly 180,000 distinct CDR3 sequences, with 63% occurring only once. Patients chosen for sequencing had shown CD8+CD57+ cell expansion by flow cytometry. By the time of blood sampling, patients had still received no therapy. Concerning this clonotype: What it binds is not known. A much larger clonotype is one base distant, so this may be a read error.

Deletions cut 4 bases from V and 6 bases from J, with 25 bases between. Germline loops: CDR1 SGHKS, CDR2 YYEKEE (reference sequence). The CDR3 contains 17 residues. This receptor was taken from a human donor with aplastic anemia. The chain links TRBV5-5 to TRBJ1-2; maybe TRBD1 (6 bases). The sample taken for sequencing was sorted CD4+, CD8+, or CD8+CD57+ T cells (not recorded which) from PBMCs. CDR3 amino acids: CASSTLGGGASGDGYTF. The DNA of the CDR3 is TGTGCCAGCAGCACCCTGGGGGGGGGGGCCAGTGGTGATGGCTACACCTTC.